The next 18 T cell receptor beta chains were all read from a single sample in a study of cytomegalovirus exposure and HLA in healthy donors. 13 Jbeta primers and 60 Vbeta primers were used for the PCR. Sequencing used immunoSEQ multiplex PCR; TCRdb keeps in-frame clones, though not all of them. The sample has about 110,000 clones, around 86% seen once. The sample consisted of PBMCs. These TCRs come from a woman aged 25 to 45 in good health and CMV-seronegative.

This CDR3 reads CAWSPAGRGYTF. The DNA for the CDR3 is TGTGCCTGGAGCCCGGCAGGGCGAGGCTACACCTTC. The J gene is TRBJ1-2, the V gene TRBV30; tentative D call: TRBD1 (5 bases). The ends were cut back, 3 bases at V and 8 bases at J, with 13 bases in the middle. CDR3 length: 12 amino acids. The germline V gene encodes CDR1 GTSNPN and CDR2 SVGIG (reference sequence).

The CDR3 protein is CASSSIRGILRETQYF. CDR3 coding DNA: TGTGCCAGCAGCTCAATCAGGGGGATTTTACGAGAGACCCAGTACTTC. The V gene is TRBV5-8, the J gene TRBJ2-5, with 7 bases identical to TRBD1. The J segment lost 4 bases and the V segment lost 3 bases, leaving 12 bases of the junction unmatched. This CDR3 comprises 16 residues. From germline, CDR1 is SGHTS and CDR2 YDEGEE.

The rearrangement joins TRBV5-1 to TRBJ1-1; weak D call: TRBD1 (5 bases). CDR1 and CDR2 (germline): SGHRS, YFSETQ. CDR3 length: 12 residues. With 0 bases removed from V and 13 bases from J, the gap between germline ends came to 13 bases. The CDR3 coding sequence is TGCGCCAGCAGCTTGGGGGACGGAGGGTATTTCTTT. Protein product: CASSLGDGGYFF.

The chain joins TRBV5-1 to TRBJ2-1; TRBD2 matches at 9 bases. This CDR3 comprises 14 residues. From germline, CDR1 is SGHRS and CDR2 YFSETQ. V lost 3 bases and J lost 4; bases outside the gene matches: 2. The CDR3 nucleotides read TGCGCCAGCAGCTCCACTAGCGGGTACAATGAGCAGTTCTTC. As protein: CASSSTSGYNEQFF.

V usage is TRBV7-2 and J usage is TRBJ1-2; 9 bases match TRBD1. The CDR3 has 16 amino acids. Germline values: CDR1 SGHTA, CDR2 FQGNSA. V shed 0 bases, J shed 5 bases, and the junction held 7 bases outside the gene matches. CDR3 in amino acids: CASSLATGQGWYGYTF. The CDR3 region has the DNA TGTGCCAGCAGCTTAGCCACGGGACAGGGATGGTATGGCTACACCTTC.

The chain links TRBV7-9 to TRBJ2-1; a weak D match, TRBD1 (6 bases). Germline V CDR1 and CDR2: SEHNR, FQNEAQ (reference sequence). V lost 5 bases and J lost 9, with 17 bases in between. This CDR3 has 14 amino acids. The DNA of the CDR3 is TGTGCCAGCAGCATTACAGGGATTATTGGTGAGCAGTTCTTC. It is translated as CASSITGIIGEQFF.

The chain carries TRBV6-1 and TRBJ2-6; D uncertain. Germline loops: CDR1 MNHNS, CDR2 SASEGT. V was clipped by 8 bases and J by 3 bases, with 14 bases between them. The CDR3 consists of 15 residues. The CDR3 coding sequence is TGTGCCAGCGCTGATCACAGTTTTGGGGCCAACGTCCTGACTTTC. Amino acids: CASADHSFGANVLTF.

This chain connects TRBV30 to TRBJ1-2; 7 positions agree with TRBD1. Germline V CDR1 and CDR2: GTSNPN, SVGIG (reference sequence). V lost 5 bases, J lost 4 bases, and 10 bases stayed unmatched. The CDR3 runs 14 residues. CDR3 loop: CAWSTGQDGYGYTF. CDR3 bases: TGTGCCTGGTCGACAGGGCAGGACGGCTATGGCTACACCTTC.

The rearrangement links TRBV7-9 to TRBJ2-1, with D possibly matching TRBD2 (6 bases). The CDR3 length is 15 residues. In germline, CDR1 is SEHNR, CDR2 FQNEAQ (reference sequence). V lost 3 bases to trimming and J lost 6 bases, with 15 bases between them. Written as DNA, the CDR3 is TGTGCCAGCAGCTTGACGGGAGTCGTTTCCAATGAGCAGTTCTTC. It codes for CASSLTGVVSNEQFF.

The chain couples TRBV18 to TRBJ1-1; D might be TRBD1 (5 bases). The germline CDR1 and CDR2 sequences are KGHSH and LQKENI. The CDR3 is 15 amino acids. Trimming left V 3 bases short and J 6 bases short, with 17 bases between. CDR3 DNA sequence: TGTGCCAGCTCACCGGCTTCGGGGGTTAATCCTGAAGCTTTCTTT. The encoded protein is CASSPASGVNPEAFF.

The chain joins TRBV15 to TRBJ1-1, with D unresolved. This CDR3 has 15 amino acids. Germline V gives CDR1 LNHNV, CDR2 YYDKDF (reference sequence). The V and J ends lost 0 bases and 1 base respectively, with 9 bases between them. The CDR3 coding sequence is TGTGCCACCAGCAGAGATATTGTCAGGAACACTGAAGCTTTCTTT. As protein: CATSRDIVRNTEAFF.

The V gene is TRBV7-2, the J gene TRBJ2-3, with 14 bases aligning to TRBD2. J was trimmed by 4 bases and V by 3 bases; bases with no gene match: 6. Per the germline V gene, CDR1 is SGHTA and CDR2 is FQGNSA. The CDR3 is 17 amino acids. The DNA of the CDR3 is TGTGCCAGCAGCTTTAGGACTAGCGGGAGGTTCGCAGATACGCAGTATTTT. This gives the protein CASSFRTSGRFADTQYF.

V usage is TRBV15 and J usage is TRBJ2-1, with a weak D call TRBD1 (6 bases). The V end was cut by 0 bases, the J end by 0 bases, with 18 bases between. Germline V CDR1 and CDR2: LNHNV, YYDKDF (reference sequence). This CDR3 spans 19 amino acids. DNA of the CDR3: TGTGCCACCAGCAGAGATGTCAGGGGTATCTCAAGCTCCTACAATGAGCAGTTCTTC. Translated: CATSRDVRGISSSYNEQFF.

CDR3 in amino acids: CAWRFDRATEAFF. The CDR3 DNA follows: TGTGCCTGGCGATTTGACAGGGCAACTGAAGCTTTCTTT. V is TRBV30 and J is TRBJ1-1; 7 bases line up with TRBD1. This CDR3 has 13 amino acids. The V segment lost 5 bases and the J segment 5 bases; nucleotides outside the gene matches: 8. The germline V gene encodes CDR1 GTSNPN and CDR2 SVGIG (reference sequence).

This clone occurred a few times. Here the CDR3 reads CASSGRSYNEQFF. The CDR3 region has the DNA TGTGCCAGCAGCGGGAGATCCTACAATGAGCAGTTCTTC. The chain combines TRBV6-5 with TRBJ2-1, with D perhaps TRBD2 (6 bases). The CDR3 totals 13 residues. Trimming removed 6 bases from V and 1 base from J, with 7 bases in between. Germline assignment: CDR1 MNHEY and CDR2 SVGAGI.

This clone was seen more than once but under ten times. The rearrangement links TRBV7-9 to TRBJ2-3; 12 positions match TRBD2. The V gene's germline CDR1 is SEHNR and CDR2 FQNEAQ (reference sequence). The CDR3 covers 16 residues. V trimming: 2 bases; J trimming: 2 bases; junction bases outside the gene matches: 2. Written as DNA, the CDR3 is TGTGCCAGCAGCTTAACTAGCGGGAGGCCCACAGATACGCAGTATTTT. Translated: CASSLTSGRPTDTQYF.

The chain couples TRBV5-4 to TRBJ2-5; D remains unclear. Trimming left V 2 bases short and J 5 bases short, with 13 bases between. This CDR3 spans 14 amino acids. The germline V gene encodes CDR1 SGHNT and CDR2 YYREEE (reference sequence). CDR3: CASSLGGIGETQYF. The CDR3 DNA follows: TGTGCCAGCAGCTTAGGCGGTATTGGGGAGACCCAGTACTTC.

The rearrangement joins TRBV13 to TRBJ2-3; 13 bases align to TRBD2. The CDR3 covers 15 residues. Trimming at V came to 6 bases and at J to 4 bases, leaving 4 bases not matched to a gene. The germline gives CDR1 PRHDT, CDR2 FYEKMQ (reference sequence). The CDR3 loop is CASRWGLAGSDTQYF. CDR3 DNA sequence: TGTGCCAGCAGGTGGGGACTAGCGGGATCAGATACGCAGTATTTT.